These T cell receptor beta chains were read from a single sample in a study of OX40 agonist ivuxolimab in advanced cancers. Sequenced by immunoSEQ multiplex PCR; TCRdb stores in-frame clones only, minus some. The sample comprises tens of thousands of clones, 80% to 95% of which are singletons, and roughly 12% rests with the top ten. The material sequenced was CD4+ or CD8+ T cells sorted from blood, taken in a trial of the OX40 agonist ivuxolimab. The receptors shown here come from an adult with an advanced solid tumor such as melanoma, head and neck, liver or kidney cancer. CDR3s include the opening cysteine and the closing phenylalanine or tryptophan. Fields, in order: J gene, V gene, clone size, D gene, CDR3 protein, CDR3 DNA. The D gene is left open where the match is weak. Expanded clones get a size class; other rows say once, few or many, or leave the size out.

J gene: TRBJ1-3
V gene: TRBV7-6
clone size: .
D gene: TRBD1
CDR3 protein: CASSLGRGLGNTIYF
CDR3 DNA: TGTGCCAGCAGCTTAGGCAGGGGGCTTGGAAACACCATATATTTT

J gene: TRBJ1-1
V gene: TRBV6-5
clone size: few
D gene: TRBD1
CDR3 protein: CASSNLKQGNAFF
CDR3 DNA: TGTGCCAGCAGTAACCTAAAACAGGGGAATGCTTTCTTT

J gene: TRBJ2-7
V gene: TRBV18
clone size: .
D gene: TRBD1
CDR3 protein: CASSIGRTGAYEQYF
CDR3 DNA: TGTGCCAGCTCCATTGGTAGGACAGGGGCCTACGAGCAGTACTTC

J gene: TRBJ2-2
V gene: TRBV5-4
clone size: .
D gene: .
CDR3 protein: CASSFAGSVAGELFF
CDR3 DNA: TGTGCCAGCAGCTTCGCCGGGTCGGTAGCCGGGGAGCTGTTTTTT

J gene: TRBJ1-2
V gene: TRBV7-2
clone size: .
D gene: TRBD1
CDR3 protein: CASARDRVNYGYTF
CDR3 DNA: TGTGCCAGCGCCAGGGACAGGGTAAACTATGGCTACACCTTC

J gene: TRBJ2-7
V gene: TRBV5-1
clone size: .
D gene: TRBD1
CDR3 protein: CASSKGGTGVYEQYF
CDR3 DNA: TGCGCCAGCAGTAAAGGGGGGACAGGGGTGTACGAGCAGTACTTC

J gene: TRBJ2-6
V gene: TRBV10-3
clone size: .
D gene: .
CDR3 protein: CAVLDSAGANVLTF
CDR3 DNA: TGTGCCGTCCTCGACTCCGCTGGGGCCAACGTCCTGACTTTC

J gene: TRBJ1-2
V gene: TRBV2
clone size: .
D gene: .
CDR3 protein: CAAQEAENYGYTF
CDR3 DNA: TGTGCCGCACAAGAGGCAGAAAACTATGGCTACACCTTC

J gene: TRBJ2-6
V gene: TRBV7-2
clone size: once
D gene: .
CDR3 protein: CASSPDLSGANVLTF
CDR3 DNA: TGTGCCAGCAGCCCAGACCTATCTGGGGCCAACGTCCTGACTTTC

J gene: TRBJ1-2
V gene: TRBV5-4
clone size: .
D gene: .
CDR3 protein: CASSGVSYGYTF
CDR3 DNA: TGTGCCAGTTCAGGGGTATCCTATGGCTACACCTTC

J gene: TRBJ2-4
V gene: TRBV5-4
clone size: .
D gene: TRBD2
CDR3 protein: CASSSPGGSEAKNIQYF
CDR3 DNA: TGTGCCAGCAGCTCTCCGGGGGGGAGTGAAGCCAAAAACATTCAGTACTTC

J gene: TRBJ2-7
V gene: TRBV4-2
clone size: .
D gene: .
CDR3 protein: CASSGLGASSYEQYF
CDR3 DNA: TGTGCCAGCAGCGGTCTAGGCGCGAGCTCCTACGAGCAGTACTTC

J gene: TRBJ2-7
V gene: TRBV28
clone size: .
D gene: TRBD2
CDR3 protein: CASSSWTSGNYEQYF
CDR3 DNA: TGTGCCAGCAGTTCCTGGACTAGCGGGAACTACGAGCAGTACTTC

J gene: TRBJ2-1
V gene: TRBV5-6
clone size: .
D gene: .
CDR3 protein: CASRRLDRYNEQFF
CDR3 DNA: TGTGCCAGCAGGCGCCTAGACAGGTACAATGAGCAGTTCTTC

J gene: TRBJ2-3
V gene: TRBV2
clone size: .
D gene: .
CDR3 protein: CASSPAERSTDTQYF
CDR3 DNA: TGTGCCAGCAGTCCAGCGGAGAGAAGCACAGATACGCAGTATTTT

J gene: TRBJ2-7
V gene: TRBV29-1
clone size: few
D gene: .
CDR3 protein: CSVFGSYEQYF
CDR3 DNA: TGCAGCGTCTTCGGCTCCTACGAGCAGTACTTC

J gene: TRBJ2-5
V gene: TRBV6-1
clone size: .
D gene: .
CDR3 protein: CASSGFAGQGFGETQYF
CDR3 DNA: TGTGCCAGCAGTGGCTTTGCGGGACAAGGGTTTGGAGAGACCCAGTACTTC

J gene: TRBJ1-2
V gene: TRBV10-3
clone size: .
D gene: TRBD1
CDR3 protein: CATLRMTGSYYTF
CDR3 DNA: TGTGCCACCTTACGGATGACAGGGTCCTACTACACCTTC

J gene: TRBJ1-6
V gene: TRBV5-1
clone size: .
D gene: TRBD1
CDR3 protein: CASSSGTGGADSPLHF
CDR3 DNA: TGCGCCAGCAGTTCCGGGACAGGGGGCGCAGATTCACCCCTCCACTTT

J gene: TRBJ2-3
V gene: TRBV5-1
clone size: .
D gene: .
CDR3 protein: CASSFGQNTDTQYF
CDR3 DNA: TGCGCCAGCAGCTTCGGGCAGAACACAGATACGCAGTATTTT

J gene: TRBJ2-7
V gene: TRBV7-3
clone size: once
D gene: TRBD1
CDR3 protein: CASSPRDSSNEQYF
CDR3 DNA: TGTGCCAGCAGCCCCCGGGACAGTAGCAACGAGCAGTACTTC

J gene: TRBJ2-7
V gene: TRBV12-2
clone size: .
D gene: .
CDR3 protein: CASRLPRPYRRSSYEQYF
CDR3 DNA: TGTGCAAGTCGCTTGCCCCGCCCTTACAGGAGAAGCTCCTACGAGCAGTACTTC

J gene: TRBJ2-3
V gene: TRBV7-6
clone size: .
D gene: .
CDR3 protein: CASSFGGTQYF
CDR3 DNA: TGTGCCAGCAGCTTCGGGGGTACGCAGTATTTT

J gene: TRBJ2-7
V gene: TRBV7-2
clone size: .
D gene: .
CDR3 protein: CASSLVFAGGYEQYF
CDR3 DNA: TGTGCCAGCAGCTTAGTATTTGCCGGGGGTTACGAGCAGTACTTC

J gene: TRBJ2-5
V gene: TRBV18
clone size: .
D gene: TRBD1
CDR3 protein: CASSGQGGRQETQYF
CDR3 DNA: TGTGCCAGCTCGGGACAGGGTGGGAGACAAGAGACCCAGTACTTC

J gene: TRBJ1-6
V gene: TRBV9
clone size: .
D gene: .
CDR3 protein: CASSATPTVSSYNSPLHF
CDR3 DNA: TGTGCCAGCAGCGCCACCCCGACAGTGAGCTCCTATAATTCACCCCTCCACTTT

J gene: TRBJ2-2
V gene: TRBV7-2
clone size: once
D gene: .
CDR3 protein: CASSLASALAGELFF
CDR3 DNA: TGTGCCAGCAGCTTAGCATCCGCGTTGGCCGGGGAGCTGTTTTTT

J gene: TRBJ2-1
V gene: TRBV19
clone size: .
D gene: .
CDR3 protein: CASIGWPGRQGNEQFF
CDR3 DNA: TGTGCCAGTATAGGTTGGCCGGGACGGCAAGGGAATGAGCAGTTCTTC

J gene: TRBJ1-6
V gene: TRBV2
clone size: .
D gene: .
CDR3 protein: CASSDVGGNSPLHF
CDR3 DNA: TGTGCCAGCAGTGATGTGGGGGGTAATTCACCCCTCCACTTT

J gene: TRBJ1-1
V gene: TRBV6-1
clone size: .
D gene: TRBD1
CDR3 protein: CARGWDRGLSTEAFF
CDR3 DNA: TGTGCCAGGGGTTGGGACAGGGGGCTTAGCACTGAAGCTTTCTTT

J gene: TRBJ1-5
V gene: TRBV28
clone size: .
D gene: .
CDR3 protein: CASSLQGWSDQPQHF
CDR3 DNA: TGTGCCAGCAGTTTACAGGGTTGGTCGGATCAGCCCCAGCATTTT

J gene: TRBJ2-3
V gene: TRBV4-2
clone size: .
D gene: .
CDR3 protein: CASSQGLGGGTDTQYF
CDR3 DNA: TGTGCCAGCAGCCAAGGGTTGGGGGGCGGCACAGATACGCAGTATTTT

J gene: TRBJ1-3
V gene: TRBV27
clone size: .
D gene: .
CDR3 protein: CAENTIYF
CDR3 DNA: TGTGCGGAGAACACCATATATTTT

J gene: TRBJ2-2
V gene: TRBV5-4
clone size: .
D gene: .
CDR3 protein: CASSQVDGSDTGELFF
CDR3 DNA: TGTGCCAGCAGCCAAGTGGACGGGAGTGATACCGGGGAGCTGTTTTTT

J gene: TRBJ1-5
V gene: TRBV2
clone size: .
D gene: .
CDR3 protein: CASSDSGGNQPQHF
CDR3 DNA: TGTGCCAGCAGTGATTCGGGCGGCAATCAGCCCCAGCATTTT

J gene: TRBJ2-2
V gene: TRBV4-1
clone size: .
D gene: TRBD1
CDR3 protein: CASSPGTGWAGELFF
CDR3 DNA: TGCGCCAGCAGCCCGGGGACAGGATGGGCCGGGGAGCTGTTTTTT

J gene: TRBJ2-1
V gene: TRBV6-1
clone size: .
D gene: .
CDR3 protein: CATDRRDEQFF
CDR3 DNA: TGTGCCACTGACCGGCGGGATGAGCAGTTCTTC

J gene: TRBJ2-7
V gene: TRBV5-1
clone size: .
D gene: .
CDR3 protein: CASSSSGVEQYF
CDR3 DNA: TGCGCCAGCAGCTCCTCAGGGGTCGAGCAGTACTTC

J gene: TRBJ2-5
V gene: TRBV2
clone size: .
D gene: .
CDR3 protein: CASSVSLGETQYF
CDR3 DNA: TGTGCCAGCAGTGTATCCCTAGGGGAGACCCAGTACTTC

J gene: TRBJ2-3
V gene: TRBV19
clone size: .
D gene: TRBD2
CDR3 protein: CASSRTRGGADTQYF
CDR3 DNA: TGTGCCAGTAGTAGGACCCGGGGGGGGGCAGATACGCAGTATTTT

J gene: TRBJ2-1
V gene: TRBV5-1
clone size: .
D gene: TRBD1
CDR3 protein: CASSLGQGVNEQFF
CDR3 DNA: TGCGCCAGCAGCTTGGGGCAGGGGGTCAATGAGCAGTTCTTC

J gene: TRBJ2-7
V gene: TRBV28
clone size: .
D gene: .
CDR3 protein: CASSLMGLENEQYF
CDR3 DNA: TGTGCCAGCAGTTTAATGGGGTTGGAGAACGAGCAGTACTTC

J gene: TRBJ2-7
V gene: TRBV21-1
clone size: .
D gene: .
CDR3 protein: CASSTMTGRSYEQYF
CDR3 DNA: TGTGCCAGCAGCACAATGACAGGTAGGAGCTACGAGCAGTACTTC

J gene: TRBJ2-5
V gene: TRBV5-1
clone size: once
D gene: .
CDR3 protein: CASSFWGIGAVETQYF
CDR3 DNA: TGCGCCAGCAGTTTTTGGGGCATCGGGGCGGTAGAGACCCAGTACTTC

J gene: TRBJ1-5
V gene: TRBV6-1
clone size: .
D gene: TRBD1
CDR3 protein: CASSAGTGGAGQPQHF
CDR3 DNA: TGTGCCAGCAGTGCCGGGACAGGGGGCGCCGGTCAGCCCCAGCATTTT

J gene: TRBJ2-6
V gene: TRBV7-3
clone size: .
D gene: .
CDR3 protein: CASSLGDSGANVLTF
CDR3 DNA: TGTGCCAGCAGCTTAGGAGATTCTGGGGCCAACGTCCTGACTTTC

J gene: TRBJ2-1
V gene: TRBV7-2
clone size: .
D gene: .
CDR3 protein: CASSLAVGRESHEQFF
CDR3 DNA: TGTGCCAGCAGCTTAGCGGTGGGTCGGGAGTCCCATGAGCAGTTCTTC

J gene: TRBJ2-3
V gene: TRBV7-6
clone size: once
D gene: .
CDR3 protein: CASSLDSYIGGDTQYF
CDR3 DNA: TGTGCCAGCAGCTTAGATAGCTACATAGGAGGGGATACGCAGTATTTT

J gene: TRBJ1-6
V gene: TRBV4-1
clone size: .
D gene: .
CDR3 protein: CASSQDQSSYNSPLHF
CDR3 DNA: TGCGCCAGCAGCCAAGATCAGAGCTCCTATAATTCACCCCTCCACTTT

J gene: TRBJ2-7
V gene: TRBV7-9
clone size: .
D gene: .
CDR3 protein: CASSLRGQNSYEQYF
CDR3 DNA: TGTGCCAGCAGCTTACGAGGCCAAAACTCCTACGAGCAGTACTTC

J gene: TRBJ2-3
V gene: TRBV5-8
clone size: .
D gene: TRBD2
CDR3 protein: CASSFRTGILAGRDTQYF
CDR3 DNA: TGTGCCAGCAGCTTCCGGACAGGAATACTAGCGGGACGGGATACGCAGTATTTT

J gene: TRBJ2-1
V gene: TRBV9
clone size: .
D gene: .
CDR3 protein: CASSPSRSSYNEQFF
CDR3 DNA: TGTGCCAGCAGCCCCTCGAGAAGCTCCTACAATGAGCAGTTCTTC

J gene: TRBJ1-3
V gene: TRBV28
clone size: .
D gene: .
CDR3 protein: CASSLSFGNTIYF
CDR3 DNA: TGTGCCAGCAGTTTATCTTTTGGAAACACCATATATTTT

J gene: TRBJ2-1
V gene: TRBV6-6
clone size: .
D gene: .
CDR3 protein: CASRSSKDEQFF
CDR3 DNA: TGTGCCAGCAGATCTTCTAAGGATGAGCAGTTCTTC

J gene: TRBJ2-5
V gene: TRBV5-4
clone size: few
D gene: .
CDR3 protein: CASSWTTTQETQYF
CDR3 DNA: TGTGCCAGCAGCTGGACTACTACCCAAGAGACCCAGTACTTC